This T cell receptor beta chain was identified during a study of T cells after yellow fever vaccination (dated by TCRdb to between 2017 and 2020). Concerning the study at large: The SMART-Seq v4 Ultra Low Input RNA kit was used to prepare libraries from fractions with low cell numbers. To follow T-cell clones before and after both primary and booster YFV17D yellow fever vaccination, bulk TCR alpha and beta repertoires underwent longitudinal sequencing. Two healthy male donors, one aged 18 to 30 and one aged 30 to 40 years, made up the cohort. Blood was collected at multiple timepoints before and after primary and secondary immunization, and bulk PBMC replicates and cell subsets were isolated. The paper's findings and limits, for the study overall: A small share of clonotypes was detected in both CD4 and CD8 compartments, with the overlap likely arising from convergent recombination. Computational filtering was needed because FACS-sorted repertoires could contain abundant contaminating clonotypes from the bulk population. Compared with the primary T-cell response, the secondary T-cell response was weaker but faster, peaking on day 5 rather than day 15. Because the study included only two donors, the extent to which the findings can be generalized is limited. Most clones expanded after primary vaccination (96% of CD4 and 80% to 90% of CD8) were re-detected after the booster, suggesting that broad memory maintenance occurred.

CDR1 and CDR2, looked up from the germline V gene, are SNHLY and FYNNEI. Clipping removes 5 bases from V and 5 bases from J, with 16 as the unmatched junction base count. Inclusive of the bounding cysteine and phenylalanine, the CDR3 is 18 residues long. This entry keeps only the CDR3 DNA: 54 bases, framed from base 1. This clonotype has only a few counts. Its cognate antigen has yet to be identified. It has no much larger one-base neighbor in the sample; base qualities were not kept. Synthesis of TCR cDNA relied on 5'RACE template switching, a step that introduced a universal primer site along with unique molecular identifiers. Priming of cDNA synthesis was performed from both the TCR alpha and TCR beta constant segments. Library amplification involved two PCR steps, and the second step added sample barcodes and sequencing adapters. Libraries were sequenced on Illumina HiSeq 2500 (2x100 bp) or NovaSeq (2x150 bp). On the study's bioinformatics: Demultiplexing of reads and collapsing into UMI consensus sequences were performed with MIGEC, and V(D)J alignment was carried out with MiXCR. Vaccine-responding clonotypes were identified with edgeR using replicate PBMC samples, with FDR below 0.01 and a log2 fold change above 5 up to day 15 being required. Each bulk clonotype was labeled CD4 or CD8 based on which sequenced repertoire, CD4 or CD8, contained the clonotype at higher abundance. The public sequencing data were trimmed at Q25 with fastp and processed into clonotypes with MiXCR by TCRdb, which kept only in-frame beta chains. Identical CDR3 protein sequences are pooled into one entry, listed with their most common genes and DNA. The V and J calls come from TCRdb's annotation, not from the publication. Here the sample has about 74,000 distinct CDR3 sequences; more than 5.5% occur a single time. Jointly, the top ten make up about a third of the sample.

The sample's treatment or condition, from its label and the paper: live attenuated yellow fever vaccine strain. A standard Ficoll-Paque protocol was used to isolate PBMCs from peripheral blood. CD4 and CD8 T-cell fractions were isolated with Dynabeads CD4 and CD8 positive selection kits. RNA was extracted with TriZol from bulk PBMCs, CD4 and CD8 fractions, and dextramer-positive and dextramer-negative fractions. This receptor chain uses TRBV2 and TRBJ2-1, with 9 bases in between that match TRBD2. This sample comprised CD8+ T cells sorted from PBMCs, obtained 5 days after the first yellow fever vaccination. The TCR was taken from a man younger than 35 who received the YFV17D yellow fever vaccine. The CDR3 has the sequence CASSSAGGATPRNNEQFF. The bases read TGTGCCAGCAGTTCTGCGGGGGGGGCCACACCCAGGAACAATGAGCAGTTCTTC.